This T cell receptor (beta chain) was sequenced in a study of beta chain features in type 1 diabetes. As for the study in general: Patients were similar to healthy donors in age and gender (as well as in cell yields). Study-level points and caveats: Compared to healthy donors, patients appeared to have naive, central memory and Treg TCRB repertoires that were more alike. Type 1 diabetes patients had TCRB CDR3s that were shorter (moderately but significantly so) in all four CD4+ subsets. Shorter templates may be favored by PCR, equally so in patients and controls.

Isolated RNA was reverse transcribed in full, so expressed TCRB transcripts were sequenced. Some clones are missing from TCRdb's copy, which holds only in-frame ones; the method was immunoSEQ multiplex PCR. The sample carries 100,000 to 150,000 clones, roughly 17% recorded once. V was clipped by 2 bases and J by 3 bases, with 8 bases between them. The CDR3 spans 13 residues. Germline lookup yields CDR1 SGHVS and CDR2 FNYEAQ. In regard to this clone: Antigen unknown.

V is TRBV7-6 and J is TRBJ2-7; the D gene is possibly TRBD1 (5 bases). This TCR was sampled from a young man with type 1 diabetes. The sequencing input was central memory CD4+ T cells from blood. The CDR3 sequence: CASSLRQHYEQYF. The CDR3 DNA reads TGTGCCAGCAGCTTACGACAGCACTACGAGCAGTACTTC.